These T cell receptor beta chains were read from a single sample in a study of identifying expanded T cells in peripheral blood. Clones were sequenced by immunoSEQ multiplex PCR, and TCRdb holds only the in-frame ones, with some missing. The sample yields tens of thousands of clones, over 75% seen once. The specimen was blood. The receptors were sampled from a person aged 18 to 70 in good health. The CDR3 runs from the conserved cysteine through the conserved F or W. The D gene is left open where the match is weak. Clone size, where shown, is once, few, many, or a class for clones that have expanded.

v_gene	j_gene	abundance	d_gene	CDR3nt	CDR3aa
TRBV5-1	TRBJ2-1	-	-	TGCGCCAGCAGCTTCCACAAGGGTGAGCAGTTCTTC	CASSFHKGEQFF
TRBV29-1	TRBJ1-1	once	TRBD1	TGCAGCGTTGTGGGACAGAATACTGAAGCTTTCTTT	CSVVGQNTEAFF
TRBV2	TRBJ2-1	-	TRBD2	TGTGCCAGTCTCCCCGAGACTAGCGGATCCTACAATGAGCAGTTCTTC	CASLPETSGSYNEQFF
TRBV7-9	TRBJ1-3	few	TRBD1	TGTGCCAGCAGCTTAGACAGGGGTGACACCATATATTTT	CASSLDRGDTIYF
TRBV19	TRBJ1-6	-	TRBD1	TGTGCCAGTAGTATAGATAATCGGGGACAGGTGAAGAATTCACCCCTCCACTTT	CASSIDNRGQVKNSPLHF
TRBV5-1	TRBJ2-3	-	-	TGCGCCAGCACCCGTCTCCAATGGGGCACAGATACGCAGTATTTT	CASTRLQWGTDTQYF
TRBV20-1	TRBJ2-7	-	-	TGCAGTGCTGCCGATTACGAGCAGTACTTC	CSAADYEQYF
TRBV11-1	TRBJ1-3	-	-	TGTGCCAGCAGCTTAGGCGGAAACTCTGGAAACACCATATATTTT	CASSLGGNSGNTIYF
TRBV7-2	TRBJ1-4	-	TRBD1	TGTGCCAGCAGCCAGAATTCGGGACAGGGGAATAATGAAAAACTGTTTTTT	CASSQNSGQGNNEKLFF
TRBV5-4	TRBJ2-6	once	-	TGTGCCAGCAGCCCGACCCCGACAGGACGAAAAAGCTCTGGGGCCAACGTCCTGACTTTC	CASSPTPTGRKSSGANVLTF
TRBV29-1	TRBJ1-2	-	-	TGCAGCGTGGGGTCAGGGGTAGGGCACTATGGCTACACCTTC	CSVGSGVGHYGYTF
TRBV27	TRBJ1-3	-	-	TGTGCCAGCAGCCGGGGTATTCGGACATCTAGTTTTTCTGGAAACACCATATATTTT	CASSRGIRTSSFSGNTIYF
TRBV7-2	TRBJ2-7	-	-	TGTGCCAGCAGCTTAGGCAAGGGCGAGCAGTACTTC	CASSLGKGEQYF
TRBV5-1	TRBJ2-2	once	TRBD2	TGCGCCAGCAGCCCCGGGACTAGCGGGAGGGCGAACACCGGGGAGCTGTTTTTT	CASSPGTSGRANTGELFF
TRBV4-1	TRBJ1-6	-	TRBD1	TGCGCCAGCAGCCCTTTTCCGCAGGGGGATAATTCACCCCTCCACTTT	CASSPFPQGDNSPLHF
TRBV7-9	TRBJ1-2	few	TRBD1	TGTGCCAGCAGCGACGGACAGGGCGGTGGCTACACCTTC	CASSDGQGGGYTF
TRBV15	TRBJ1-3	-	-	TGTGCCACCAGCAGGTTCGGTGACTCTGGAAACACCATATATTTT	CATSRFGDSGNTIYF
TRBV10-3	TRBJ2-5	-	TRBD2	TGTGCCATCAGTGAGTCGGGGACTAGCGGGAGGGAAAGCCAAGAGACCCAGTACTTC	CAISESGTSGRESQETQYF
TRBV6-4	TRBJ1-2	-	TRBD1	TGTGCCAGCAGTGAATCGCCAGGGGGGTTCTATGGCTACACCTTC	CASSESPGGFYGYTF
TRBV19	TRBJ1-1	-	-	TGTGCCAGTAGTTTAGGACTCAGCGCCACTGAAGCTTTCTTT	CASSLGLSATEAFF
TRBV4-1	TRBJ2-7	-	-	TGCGCCAGCAGCCAAGAAATAGGCAGGGGCTACGAGCAGTACTTC	CASSQEIGRGYEQYF
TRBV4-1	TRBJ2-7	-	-	TGCGCCAGCAGCCCGGGGGACAGATTCTACGAGCAGTACTTC	CASSPGDRFYEQYF
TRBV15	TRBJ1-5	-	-	TGTGCCACCAGCGCCCAGCACTCATATAGCAATCAGCCCCAGCATTTT	CATSAQHSYSNQPQHF
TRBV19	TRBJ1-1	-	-	TGTGCCAGTAGTATGTCGCAGGGTATGAACACTGAAGCTTTCTTT	CASSMSQGMNTEAFF
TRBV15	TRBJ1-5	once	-	TGTGCCACCAGCAGTCTTGCCGGGACAAGAAGATGGAGCAATCAGCCCCAGCATTTT	CATSSLAGTRRWSNQPQHF
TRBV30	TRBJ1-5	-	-	TGTGCCTGGAGTCCGGGGTCGCTCAATCAGCCCCAGCATTTT	CAWSPGSLNQPQHF
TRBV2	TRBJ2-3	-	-	TGTGCCAGCAGCACCCAGACAGCGTACACAGATACGCAGTATTTT	CASSTQTAYTDTQYF
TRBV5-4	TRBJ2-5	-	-	TGTGCCAGCAGCCCCCCCATGGGGAGTGGTGGCGAGACCCAGTACTTC	CASSPPMGSGGETQYF
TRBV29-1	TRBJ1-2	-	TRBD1	TGCAGCGAAGGGGACAGTACTAACTATGGCTACACCTTC	CSEGDSTNYGYTF
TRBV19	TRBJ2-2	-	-	TGTGCCAGTATATTGGGGGCGGGGACCGGGGAGCTGTTTTTT	CASILGAGTGELFF
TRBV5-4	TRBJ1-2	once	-	TGTGCCAGCAGCTTGCCGGGGGGCGGCGACTATGGCTACACCTTC	CASSLPGGGDYGYTF
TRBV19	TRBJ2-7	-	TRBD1	TGTGCCAGTAGTAATTGGGACAGCCGCTACGAGCAGTACTTC	CASSNWDSRYEQYF
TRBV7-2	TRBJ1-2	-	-	TGTGCCAGCAGCTTAGTTGCAGATGAGGACTATGGCTACACCTTC	CASSLVADEDYGYTF
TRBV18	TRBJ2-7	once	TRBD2	TGTGCCAGCTCACTGCTAGCGGGGAGCTCCTACGAGCAGTACTTC	CASSLLAGSSYEQYF
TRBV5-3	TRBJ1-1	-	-	TGTGCCAGAAACGAAAGGCCGGACACTGAAGCTTTCTTT	CARNERPDTEAFF
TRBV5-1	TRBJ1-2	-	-	TGCGCCAGCAGCTTGGACCACGTGGAAGGCCGGAACACCTTC	CASSLDHVEGRNTF
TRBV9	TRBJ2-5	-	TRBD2	TGTGCCAGCAGCGTAGGACCTAGCGGGGGGGAGACCCAGTACTTC	CASSVGPSGGETQYF
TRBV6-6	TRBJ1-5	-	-	TGTGCCAGTAGTTACTCAGGGGCCTCTCAGCCCCAGCATTTT	CASSYSGASQPQHF
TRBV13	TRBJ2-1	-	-	TGTGCCAGCAGCCCTGTTTTGGTCAATGAGCAGTTCTTC	CASSPVLVNEQFF
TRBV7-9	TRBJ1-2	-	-	TGTGCCAGCAGCCGGGATCAGGGAAACTATGGCTACACCTTC	CASSRDQGNYGYTF
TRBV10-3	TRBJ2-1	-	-	TGTGCCATCAGTGAAGGACTGGAAACCTACAATGAGCAGTTCTTC	CAISEGLETYNEQFF
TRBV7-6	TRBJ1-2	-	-	TGTGCCAGCAGCTTAGGAGGGGGGCAGAGTAACTATGGCTACACCTTC	CASSLGGGQSNYGYTF
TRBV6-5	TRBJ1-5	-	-	TGTGCCAGCAGTTACTCATCCGGGGGGAGCCAGCCCCAGCATTTT	CASSYSSGGSQPQHF
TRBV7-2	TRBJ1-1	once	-	TGTGCCAGCAGCTCTCAGAGAGGCGGAGACACTGAAGCTTTCTTT	CASSSQRGGDTEAFF
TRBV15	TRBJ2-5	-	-	TGTGCCACCAGCAGAGAGAGAGGGGTGACCCAGTACTTC	CATSRERGVTQYF